Listed below are T cell receptor beta chains from one sample, sequenced in a study of memory CD4+ T cells and cytomegalovirus serostatus. Using immunoSEQ multiplex PCR, the repertoire was profiled, and TCRdb retains in-frame clones only, with some absent. The sample carries roughly 56,000 clones, about 80% recorded once. What was sequenced was memory CD4+ T cells from blood. These receptors all come from an adult in good health and CMV-seronegative. The conserved cysteine and the conserved F or W are not part of the CDR3 here. Each record gives: V gene, J gene, D gene, CDR3 protein. The D gene is left open where the match is weak.

v_gene: TRBV6-1; j_gene: TRBJ1-2; d_gene: NA; CDR3aa: ASSEARNYGYT
v_gene: TRBV10-3; j_gene: TRBJ2-3; d_gene: NA; CDR3aa: AAGDSQDTQY
v_gene: TRBV6-5; j_gene: TRBJ1-2; d_gene: NA; CDR3aa: ASSYGKNYGYT
v_gene: TRBV28; j_gene: TRBJ1-4; d_gene: TRBD1; CDR3aa: ASSSGGNSGKLF
v_gene: TRBV29-1; j_gene: TRBJ2-1; d_gene: NA; CDR3aa: SVEGGRSYNEQF
v_gene: TRBV7-8; j_gene: TRBJ2-1; d_gene: TRBD1; CDR3aa: ASSLVQGVNEQF
v_gene: TRBV7-3; j_gene: TRBJ2-7; d_gene: TRBD2; CDR3aa: ASSTGTSGEQY
v_gene: TRBV18; j_gene: TRBJ2-7; d_gene: NA; CDR3aa: ASSVTDSYEQY
v_gene: TRBV5-4; j_gene: TRBJ2-7; d_gene: NA; CDR3aa: ASSLAAGIHHEQY
v_gene: TRBV19; j_gene: TRBJ1-5; d_gene: NA; CDR3aa: ASSTLHRGSTQPQH
v_gene: TRBV6-1; j_gene: TRBJ1-2; d_gene: NA; CDR3aa: ASTTGRSYGYT
v_gene: TRBV19; j_gene: TRBJ2-1; d_gene: NA; CDR3aa: ASSIKSGRNEQF
v_gene: TRBV5-1; j_gene: TRBJ1-6; d_gene: NA; CDR3aa: ASSLDTAPSPLH
v_gene: TRBV5-1; j_gene: TRBJ2-7; d_gene: NA; CDR3aa: ASSSLGMVYEQY
v_gene: TRBV7-9; j_gene: TRBJ2-2; d_gene: TRBD2; CDR3aa: ASSSTRRGYTGELF
v_gene: TRBV7-2; j_gene: TRBJ1-1; d_gene: NA; CDR3aa: ASSSYTGYGTEAF
v_gene: TRBV30; j_gene: TRBJ1-1; d_gene: NA; CDR3aa: AWSVRAGTEAF
v_gene: TRBV7-2; j_gene: TRBJ2-1; d_gene: TRBD2; CDR3aa: ASKPGGYNEQF
v_gene: TRBV6-1; j_gene: TRBJ1-2; d_gene: TRBD1; CDR3aa: ASTRQGPDYGYT
v_gene: TRBV5-5; j_gene: TRBJ1-6; d_gene: NA; CDR3aa: ASSPEQYNSPLH
v_gene: TRBV5-1; j_gene: TRBJ1-3; d_gene: NA; CDR3aa: ASTPDRFSGNTIY
v_gene: TRBV5-4; j_gene: TRBJ2-5; d_gene: NA; CDR3aa: ASSLQGSETQY
v_gene: TRBV6-4; j_gene: TRBJ2-2; d_gene: NA; CDR3aa: ASSPGFTNTGELF
v_gene: TRBV11-2; j_gene: TRBJ2-3; d_gene: NA; CDR3aa: ASRPNVGSLETQY
v_gene: TRBV5-1; j_gene: TRBJ1-2; d_gene: TRBD1; CDR3aa: ASSSDRVSYGYT